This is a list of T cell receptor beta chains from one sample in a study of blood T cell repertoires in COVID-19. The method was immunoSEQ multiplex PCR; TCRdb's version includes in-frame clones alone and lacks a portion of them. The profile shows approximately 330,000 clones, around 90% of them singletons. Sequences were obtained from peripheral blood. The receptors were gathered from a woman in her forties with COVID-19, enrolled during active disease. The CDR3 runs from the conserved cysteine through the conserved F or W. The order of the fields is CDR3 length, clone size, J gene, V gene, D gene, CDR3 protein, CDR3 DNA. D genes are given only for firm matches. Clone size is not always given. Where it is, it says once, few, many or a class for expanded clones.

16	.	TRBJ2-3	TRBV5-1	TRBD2	CASRRASGSIADTQYF	TGCGCCAGCAGAAGGGCTAGCGGGAGTATTGCAGATACGCAGTATTTT
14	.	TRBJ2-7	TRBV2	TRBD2	CASSETSGSYEQYF	TGTGCCAGCAGTGAAACTAGCGGGTCCTACGAGCAGTACTTC
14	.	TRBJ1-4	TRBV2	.	CASSVRGTNEKLFF	TGTGCCAGCAGCGTGAGGGGGACTAATGAAAAACTGTTTTTT
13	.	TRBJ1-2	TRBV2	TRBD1	CASRPTGDYGYTF	TGTGCCAGCAGGCCGACAGGGGACTATGGCTACACCTTC
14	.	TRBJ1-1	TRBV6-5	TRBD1	CASSLDRGNTEAFF	TGTGCCAGCAGTTTGGACAGGGGGAACACTGAAGCTTTCTTT
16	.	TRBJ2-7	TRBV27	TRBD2	CASSPLRGRETYEQYF	TGTGCCAGCAGTCCCCTAAGAGGGAGGGAGACCTACGAGCAGTACTTC
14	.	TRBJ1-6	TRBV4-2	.	CASRSVNHNSPLHF	TGTGCCAGCAGGAGTGTAAATCATAATTCACCCCTCCACTTT
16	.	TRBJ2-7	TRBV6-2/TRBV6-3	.	CASSYSPRPSLVEQYF	TGTGCCAGCAGTTACTCTCCTAGGCCTTCTTTGGTCGAGCAGTACTTC
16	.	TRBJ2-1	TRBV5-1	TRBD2	CASSPGLAGAFNEQFF	TGCGCCAGCAGCCCCGGACTAGCGGGAGCCTTCAATGAGCAGTTCTTC
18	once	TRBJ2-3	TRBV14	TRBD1	CASSQLVRRTGRRDTQYF	TGTGCCAGCAGCCAGCTCGTCCGTCGGACAGGCCGACGAGATACGCAGTATTTT
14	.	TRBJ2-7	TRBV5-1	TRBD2	CASSPTSGLYEQYF	TGCGCCAGCAGTCCTACTAGCGGCCTTTACGAGCAGTACTTC
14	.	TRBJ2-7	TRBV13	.	CASSPWEKTYEQYF	TGTGCCAGCAGCCCCTGGGAGAAGACCTACGAGCAGTACTTC
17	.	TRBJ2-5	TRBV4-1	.	CASSQLPVVSGQETQYF	TGCGCCAGCAGCCAATTACCCGTTGTGTCGGGGCAAGAGACCCAGTACTTC
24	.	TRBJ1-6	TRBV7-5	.	CARSPRGGEPSRAPFSSYNSPLHF	TGTGCCAGAAGCCCACGCGGGGGCGAGCCCTCCCGGGCGCCTTTCAGCTCCTATAATTCACCCCTCCACTTT
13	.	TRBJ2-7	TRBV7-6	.	CASSSTVAYEQYF	TGTGCCAGCAGCTCAACAGTAGCCTACGAGCAGTACTTC
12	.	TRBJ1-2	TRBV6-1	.	CASSEVPGFYTF	TGTGCCAGCAGTGAAGTCCCAGGTTTCTACACCTTC
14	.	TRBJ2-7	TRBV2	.	CASSEGSVGVEQYF	TGTGCCAGCAGTGAAGGTTCGGTGGGAGTCGAGCAGTACTTC
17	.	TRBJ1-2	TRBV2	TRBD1	CASSRFLGDRASYGYTF	TGTGCCAGCAGCCGATTCCTAGGGGACAGGGCGAGCTATGGCTACACCTTC
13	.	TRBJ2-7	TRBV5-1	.	CASSVGQGGEQYF	TGCGCCAGCAGCGTGGGGCAGGGTGGCGAGCAGTACTTC
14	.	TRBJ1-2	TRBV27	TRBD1	CASSLFPTGESYTF	TGTGCCAGCAGTTTATTCCCCACAGGGGAGAGCTACACCTTC
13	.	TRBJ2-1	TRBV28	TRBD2	CAIVAGVGNEQFF	TGTGCCATCGTAGCGGGGGTGGGCAATGAGCAGTTCTTC
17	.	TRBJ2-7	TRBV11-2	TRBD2	CASSFTGLAGGKYEQYF	TGTGCCAGCAGCTTTACGGGACTAGCGGGAGGGAAATACGAGCAGTACTTC
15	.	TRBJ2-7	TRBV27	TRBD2	CASSLTGLANHEQYF	TGTGCCAGCAGTTTAACGGGACTAGCGAACCACGAGCAGTACTTC
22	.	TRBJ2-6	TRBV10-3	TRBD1	CAISGGETGGGSGNSGANVLTF	TGTGCCATCAGTGGGGGCGAGACAGGGGGAGGCTCTGGTAACTCTGGGGCCAACGTCCTGACTTTC
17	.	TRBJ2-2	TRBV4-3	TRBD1	CASSQDRGTVNTGELFF	TGCGCCAGCAGCCAAGATAGAGGGACAGTGAACACCGGGGAGCTGTTTTTT
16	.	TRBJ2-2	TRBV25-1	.	CASSEFQGLGTGELFF	TGTGCCAGCAGTGAATTTCAGGGTCTGGGCACCGGGGAGCTGTTTTTT
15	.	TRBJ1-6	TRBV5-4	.	CASSLQNSYNSPLHF	TGTGCCAGCAGCTTGCAGAACTCCTATAATTCACCCCTCCACTTT
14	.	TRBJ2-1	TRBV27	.	CASSLLQGSNEQFF	TGTGCCAGCAGTTTATTACAGGGTAGCAATGAGCAGTTCTTC
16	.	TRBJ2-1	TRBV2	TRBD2	CASSISGRVTYNEQFF	TGTGCCAGCAGTATCAGCGGGAGAGTCACCTACAATGAGCAGTTCTTC
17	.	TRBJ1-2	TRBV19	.	CASSTLGTTAVLRGYTF	TGTGCCAGTAGTACCCTCGGGACTACAGCTGTCCTCCGTGGCTACACCTTC
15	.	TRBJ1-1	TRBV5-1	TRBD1	CASRGQGSMNTEAFF	TGCGCCAGCAGGGGACAGGGGTCCATGAACACTGAAGCTTTCTTT
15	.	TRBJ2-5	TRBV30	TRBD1	CAWADGTGAQETQYF	TGTGCCTGGGCAGACGGGACAGGGGCGCAAGAGACCCAGTACTTC
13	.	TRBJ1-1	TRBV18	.	CASSPSVNTEAFF	TGTGCCAGCTCACCGTCAGTGAACACTGAAGCTTTCTTT
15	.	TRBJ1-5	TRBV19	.	CASSISPGEGQPQHF	TGTGCCAGTAGTATATCACCAGGAGAGGGTCAGCCCCAGCATTTT
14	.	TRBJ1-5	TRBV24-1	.	CATSDPIAPQPQHF	TGTGCCACCAGTGACCCGATCGCGCCCCAGCCCCAGCATTTT
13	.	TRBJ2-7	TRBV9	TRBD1	CASSVGDSYEQYF	TGTGCCAGCAGCGTAGGGGACAGCTACGAGCAGTACTTC
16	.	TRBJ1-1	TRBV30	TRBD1	CAWRAWDSQKNTEAFF	TGTGCCTGGAGGGCTTGGGACAGCCAAAAGAACACTGAAGCTTTCTTT
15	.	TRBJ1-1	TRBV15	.	CATSREQESSTEAFF	TGTGCCACCAGCAGAGAACAGGAATCTTCCACTGAAGCTTTCTTT
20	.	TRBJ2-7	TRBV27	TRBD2	CASSSYPAGIAGGSSYEQYF	TGTGCCAGCAGTTCCTACCCCGCGGGTATAGCGGGAGGCTCCTCGTACGAGCAGTACTTC
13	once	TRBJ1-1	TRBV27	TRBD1	CASTPPGTGKAFF	TGTGCCAGCACCCCACCAGGGACAGGGAAAGCTTTCTTT
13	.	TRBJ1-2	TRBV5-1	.	CASSGTGNSGYTF	TGCGCCAGCAGCGGCACAGGGAACTCTGGCTACACCTTC
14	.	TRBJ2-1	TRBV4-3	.	CASSQVQGPNEQFF	TGCGCCAGCAGCCAAGTTCAGGGTCCGAATGAGCAGTTCTTC
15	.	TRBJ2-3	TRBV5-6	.	CASSLGPLPTDTQYF	TGTGCCAGCAGCTTGGGGCCTTTACCCACAGATACGCAGTATTTT
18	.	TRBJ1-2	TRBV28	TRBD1	CASSQGGHATGGTYGYTF	TGTGCCAGCAGTCAAGGGGGCCACGCGACAGGGGGCACATATGGCTACACCTTC
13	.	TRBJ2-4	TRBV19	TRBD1	CATGGQGGDIQYF	TGTGCCACCGGGGGACAGGGGGGAGACATTCAGTACTTC
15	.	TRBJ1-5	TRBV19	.	CASSILNRGNQPQHF	TGTGCCAGTAGTATCCTCAACAGGGGCAATCAGCCCCAGCATTTT
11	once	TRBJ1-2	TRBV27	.	CASSTGYGYTF	TGTGCCAGCAGTACTGGCTATGGCTACACCTTC
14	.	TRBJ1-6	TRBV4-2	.	CASSPGEGQGSLHF	TGTGCCAGCAGCCCGGGGGAGGGCCAGGGTTCCCTCCACTTT
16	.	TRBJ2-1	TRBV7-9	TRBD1	CASSTETGNRRNEQFF	TGTGCCAGCAGCACCGAGACAGGGAATCGTAGGAATGAGCAGTTCTTC
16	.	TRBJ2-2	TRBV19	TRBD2	CASSPRAGSNTGELFF	TGTGCCAGTAGCCCACGAGCGGGAAGCAACACCGGGGAGCTGTTTTTT
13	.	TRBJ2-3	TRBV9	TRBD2	CASSGGSVDTQYF	TGTGCCAGCAGCGGCGGGAGTGTAGATACGCAGTATTTT
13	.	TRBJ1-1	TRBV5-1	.	CASRGLPNTEAFF	TGCGCCAGCCGCGGGTTACCGAACACTGAAGCTTTCTTT